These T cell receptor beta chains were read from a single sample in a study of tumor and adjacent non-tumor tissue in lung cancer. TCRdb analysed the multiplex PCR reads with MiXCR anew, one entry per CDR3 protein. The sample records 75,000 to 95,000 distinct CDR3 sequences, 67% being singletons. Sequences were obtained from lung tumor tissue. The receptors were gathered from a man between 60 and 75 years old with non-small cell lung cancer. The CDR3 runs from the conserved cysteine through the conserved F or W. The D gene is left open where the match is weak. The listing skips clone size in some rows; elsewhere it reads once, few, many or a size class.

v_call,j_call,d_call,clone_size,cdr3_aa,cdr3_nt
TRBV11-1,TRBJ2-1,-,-,CVSSSRAGSYNEQFF,TGTGTCAGCAGCTCCCGGGCAGGCTCCTACAATGAGCAGTTCTTC
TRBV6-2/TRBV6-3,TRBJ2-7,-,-,CASSTRQWAYEQYF,TGTGCCAGCAGTACAAGACAGTGGGCCTACGAGCAGTACTTC
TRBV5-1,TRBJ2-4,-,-,CASSQWDTGNIQYF,TGCGCCAGCAGCCAATGGGACACGGGGAACATTCAGTACTTC
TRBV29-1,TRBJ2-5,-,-,CSVEGPARNRDQYF,TGCAGTGTTGAAGGGCCGGCGAGAAACCGAGACCAGTACTTC
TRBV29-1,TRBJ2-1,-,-,CSIEARTREQFF,TGCAGCATTGAGGCCAGGACCAGAGAGCAGTTCTTC
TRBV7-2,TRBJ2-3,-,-,CASSLVRITDTQYF,TGTGCCAGCAGCTTAGTTAGGATCACAGATACGCAGTATTTT
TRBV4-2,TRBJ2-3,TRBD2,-,CASGQDRPSGGEDTQYF,TGTGCCAGCGGCCAAGATCGACCAAGCGGGGGGGAGGATACGCAGTATTTT
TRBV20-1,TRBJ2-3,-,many,CSASTRAVGTDTQYF,TGCAGTGCAAGCACTAGAGCCGTGGGCACAGATACGCAGTATTTT
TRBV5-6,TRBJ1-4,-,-,CASSLDCRSEKLFF,TGTGCCAGCAGCTTAGATTGCCGCAGTGAAAAACTGTTTTTT
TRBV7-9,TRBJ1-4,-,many,CASSSGLKNEKLFF,TGTGCCAGCAGCTCAGGGTTGAAGAATGAAAAACTGTTTTTT
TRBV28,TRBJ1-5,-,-,CASSLRRLNQPQHF,TGTGCCAGCAGTTTACGACGGCTCAATCAGCCCCAGCATTTT
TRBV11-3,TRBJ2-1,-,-,CASSSYFSRGTNEQFF,TGTGCCAGCAGCTCCTATTTCTCCAGGGGAACGAATGAGCAGTTCTTC
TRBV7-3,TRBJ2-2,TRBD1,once,CASSLKGADRGSRELFF,TGTGCCAGCAGCTTAAAAGGGGCTGACAGGGGCTCCAGGGAGCTGTTTTTT
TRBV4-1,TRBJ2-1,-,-,CVSSQDAAAQYNEQFF,TGCGTCAGCAGCCAGGATGCGGCGGCCCAGTACAATGAGCAGTTCTTC
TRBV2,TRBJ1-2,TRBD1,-,CASSDPLFGQGGDGYTF,TGTGCCAGCAGTGACCCCCTATTCGGACAGGGAGGGGATGGCTACACCTTC
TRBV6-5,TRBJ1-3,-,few,CASRYSGEAGAFPVGNIIYF,TGTGCCAGCAGATACTCGGGGGAGGCAGGGGCCTTCCCCGTTGGAAACATCATATATTTT
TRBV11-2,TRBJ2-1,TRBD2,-,CASSSAGSYNEQFF,TGTGCCAGCAGTTCAGCGGGAAGCTACAATGAGCAGTTCTTC
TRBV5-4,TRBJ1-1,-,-,CASSDGWFMNTEAFF,TGTGCCAGCAGCGACGGATGGTTTATGAATACTGAAGCTTTCTTT
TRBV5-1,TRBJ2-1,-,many,CASSRGGSSYNEQFF,TGCGCCAGCAGCCGTGGCGGCAGCTCCTACAATGAGCAGTTCTTC
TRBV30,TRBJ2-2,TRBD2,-,CAWSSWGGRTGEMFF,TGTGCCTGGAGTTCTTGGGGGGGACGTACCGGGGAGATGTTTTTC
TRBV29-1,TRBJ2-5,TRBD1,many,CSVPRGLGETQYF,TGCAGCGTGCCCAGGGGGCTTGGAGAGACCCAGTACTTC
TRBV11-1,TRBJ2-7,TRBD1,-,CASSLRGPTYEQYF,TGTGCCAGCAGCTTAAGGGGGCCCACCTACGAGCAGTACTTC
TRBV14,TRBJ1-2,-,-,CASSRDLGPGAGDSRGGYTF,TGTGCCAGCAGCCGAGATCTCGGGCCCGGGGCAGGGGATTCAAGAGGGGGCTACACCTTC
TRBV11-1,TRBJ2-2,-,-,CASTQRRNTGELFF,TGTGCCAGCACTCAAAGACGGAACACCGGGGAGCTGTTTTTC
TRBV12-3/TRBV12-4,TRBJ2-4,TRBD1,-,CGSSPLGTGEGIQYF,TGTGGAAGCAGTCCACTAGGGACAGGGGAAGGCATTCAGTACTTC